Listed below are T cell receptor beta chains from one sample, sequenced in a study of cytomegalovirus exposure and HLA in healthy donors. Libraries were prepared by immunoSEQ multiplex PCR; TCRdb keeps only in-frame clonotypes and omits some of them. This table has under 250,000 clones, about 85% appearing once. The specimen sequenced was PBMCs. All receptors derive from a woman aged 45-65 years in good health and CMV-seropositive. CDR3s include the opening cysteine and the closing phenylalanine or tryptophan. D genes are given only for firm matches. The listing skips clone size in some rows; elsewhere it reads once, few, many or a size class.

D: .
J: TRBJ2-7
size: .
length: 16
V: TRBV15
CDR3: CATSRDQGARIYEQYF
DNA: TGTGCCACCAGCAGAGATCAAGGGGCGCGCATCTACGAGCAGTACTTC

D: .
J: TRBJ1-1
size: .
length: 15
V: TRBV5-1
CDR3: CASSLRGGVNTEAFF
DNA: TGCGCCAGCAGCTTGAGGGGTGGGGTGAACACTGAAGCTTTCTTT

D: .
J: TRBJ1-1
size: .
length: 13
V: TRBV6-5
CDR3: CASRVQGNTEAFF
DNA: TGTGCCAGCAGGGTTCAGGGGAACACTGAAGCTTTCTTT

D: .
J: TRBJ1-2
size: .
length: 15
V: TRBV5-4
CDR3: CASSLGGPGLYGYTF
DNA: TGTGCCAGCAGCTTGGGAGGCCCAGGGCTCTATGGCTACACCTTC

D: TRBD1
J: TRBJ2-2
size: .
length: 14
V: TRBV6-1
CDR3: CASSIQGDTGELFF
DNA: TGTGCCAGCAGTATCCAGGGGGACACCGGGGAGCTGTTTTTT

D: .
J: TRBJ1-1
size: .
length: 11
V: TRBV6-1
CDR3: CASSQVVEAFF
DNA: TGTGCCAGCAGCCAGGTGGTTGAAGCTTTCTTT

D: .
J: TRBJ2-7
size: .
length: 15
V: TRBV5-1
CDR3: CASSLGVDSSYEQYF
DNA: TGCGCCAGCAGCTTGGGGGTTGACAGTTCCTACGAGCAGTACTTC

D: TRBD2
J: TRBJ2-7
size: .
length: 14
V: TRBV5-6
CDR3: CASSLELARYEQYF
DNA: TGTGCCAGCAGCTTGGAACTAGCGAGGTACGAGCAGTACTTC

D: .
J: TRBJ2-7
size: .
length: 14
V: TRBV5-1
CDR3: CASSFLGGPYEQYF
DNA: TGCGCCAGCAGCTTTCTGGGGGGGCCCTACGAGCAGTACTTC

D: .
J: TRBJ1-5
size: .
length: 14
V: TRBV18
CDR3: CASSLRGGNQPQHF
DNA: TGTGCCAGCTCACTACGGGGGGGGAATCAGCCCCAGCATTTT

D: TRBD1
J: TRBJ1-1
size: .
length: 15
V: TRBV9
CDR3: CASSPTRDRGTEAFF
DNA: TGTGCCAGCAGCCCCACCCGGGACAGGGGTACTGAAGCTTTCTTT

D: .
J: TRBJ2-4
size: few
length: 17
V: TRBV5-6
CDR3: CASSSNNNRVSKNIQYF
DNA: TGTGCCAGCAGCTCCAACAATAACAGGGTTTCCAAAAACATTCAGTACTTC

D: TRBD1
J: TRBJ1-2
size: .
length: 14
V: TRBV5-1
CDR3: CASRKGATNYGYTF
DNA: TGCGCCAGCAGAAAGGGGGCTACTAACTATGGCTACACCTTC

D: .
J: TRBJ1-1
size: once
length: 12
V: TRBV30
CDR3: CAWSSEFTEAFF
DNA: TGTGCCTGGAGTAGCGAGTTCACTGAAGCTTTCTTT

D: .
J: TRBJ1-6
size: once
length: 14
V: TRBV7-6
CDR3: CASSLTGRNSPLHF
DNA: TGTGCCAGCAGCCTCACAGGTCGGAATTCACCCCTCCACTTT

D: .
J: TRBJ2-5
size: .
length: 13
V: TRBV7-2
CDR3: CASSQTGGETQYF
DNA: TGTGCCAGCAGCCAAACAGGCGGAGAGACCCAGTACTTC

D: TRBD1
J: TRBJ2-2
size: .
length: 14
V: TRBV7-3
CDR3: CASSLTTGGGELFF
DNA: TGTGCCAGCAGCTTAACAACAGGGGGCGGGGAGCTGTTTTTT

D: TRBD1
J: TRBJ2-7
size: .
length: 15
V: TRBV18
CDR3: CASSPRGQGAVEQYF
DNA: TGTGCCAGCTCACCCCGGGGTCAGGGGGCGGTCGAGCAGTACTTC

D: TRBD1
J: TRBJ1-2
size: .
length: 14
V: TRBV9
CDR3: CASSIGTGNYGYTF
DNA: TGTGCCAGCAGCATTGGGACAGGGAACTATGGCTACACCTTC

D: TRBD1
J: TRBJ1-5
size: .
length: 13
V: TRBV19
CDR3: CASSMDRNQPQHF
DNA: TGTGCCAGTAGTATGGACAGGAATCAGCCCCAGCATTTT

D: .
J: TRBJ2-1
size: .
length: 14
V: TRBV25-1
CDR3: CASSELARAHEQFF
DNA: TGTGCCAGCAGTGAATTAGCCAGGGCACATGAGCAGTTCTTC

D: .
J: TRBJ1-3
size: .
length: 13
V: TRBV29-1
CDR3: CSVERESGNTIYF
DNA: TGCAGCGTTGAGAGGGAGTCTGGAAACACCATATATTTT

D: .
J: TRBJ1-2
size: .
length: 14
V: TRBV2
CDR3: CACRELTQNYGYTF
DNA: TGTGCCTGCCGGGAACTTACGCAGAACTATGGCTACACCTTC

D: .
J: TRBJ2-1
size: .
length: 13
V: TRBV6-5
CDR3: CASSWSLKSEQFF
DNA: TGTGCCAGCAGTTGGAGCCTTAAGAGTGAGCAGTTCTTC

D: TRBD1
J: TRBJ2-7
size: .
length: 17
V: TRBV5-1
CDR3: CASSLEYRTGSSYEQYF
DNA: TGCGCCAGCAGCTTGGAATACCGGACAGGGAGCTCCTACGAGCAGTACTTC

D: .
J: TRBJ1-4
size: .
length: 12
V: TRBV7-8
CDR3: CASSLWREKLFF
DNA: TGTGCCAGCAGCTTGTGGAGGGAGAAACTGTTTTTT

D: .
J: TRBJ1-2
size: .
length: 13
V: TRBV27
CDR3: CASSFTGSGGYTF
DNA: TGTGCCAGCAGTTTTACGGGGTCTGGGGGCTACACCTTC

D: .
J: TRBJ2-7
size: .
length: 14
V: TRBV5-1
CDR3: CASSLDRDLYEQYF
DNA: TGCGCCAGCAGCTTGGATCGGGACTTATACGAGCAGTACTTC

D: .
J: TRBJ2-3
size: .
length: 17
V: TRBV4-1
CDR3: CASSQAPGTYGTDTQYF
DNA: TGCGCCAGCAGCCAAGCCCCCGGGACTTACGGCACAGATACGCAGTATTTT

D: TRBD1
J: TRBJ2-3
size: .
length: 14
V: TRBV6-5
CDR3: CASSRTGEADTQYF
DNA: TGTGCCAGCAGTCGGACAGGGGAAGCAGATACGCAGTATTTT

D: .
J: TRBJ2-2
size: .
length: 14
V: TRBV11-2
CDR3: CASSSRTATGELFF
DNA: TGTGCCAGCAGCTCCCGGACAGCCACCGGGGAGCTGTTTTTT

D: TRBD1
J: TRBJ1-5
size: .
length: 15
V: TRBV27
CDR3: CASSKTRQGIQPQHF
DNA: TGTGCCAGCAGTAAGACACGACAGGGGATTCAGCCCCAGCATTTT

D: TRBD2
J: TRBJ2-7
size: .
length: 18
V: TRBV7-9
CDR3: CASSLGLGEVGTNYEQYF
DNA: TGTGCCAGCAGCTTGGGATTAGGTGAAGTGGGGACTAACTACGAGCAGTACTTC

D: .
J: TRBJ1-5
size: few
length: 15
V: TRBV21-1
CDR3: CATIIQAPGDQPQHF
DNA: TGTGCCACTATAATACAGGCTCCGGGGGATCAGCCCCAGCATTTT

D: .
J: TRBJ1-5
size: many
length: 15
V: TRBV7-2
CDR3: CASSYQFNSNQPQHF
DNA: TGTGCCAGCAGCTATCAGTTTAATAGCAATCAGCCCCAGCATTTT

D: .
J: TRBJ2-3
size: .
length: 14
V: TRBV27
CDR3: CASSLSQSLVTQYF
DNA: TGTGCCAGCAGTTTATCGCAGTCCCTGGTCACGCAGTATTTT

D: .
J: TRBJ1-2
size: .
length: 15
V: TRBV7-9
CDR3: CASSLGGGTGRGYTF
DNA: TGTGCCAGCAGCTTAGGGGGGGGCACAGGACGGGGCTACACCTTC

D: .
J: TRBJ1-2
size: .
length: 13
V: TRBV4-3
CDR3: CASSQDGGYGYTF
DNA: TGCGCCAGCAGCCAAGATGGGGGGTATGGCTACACCTTC

D: .
J: TRBJ1-5
size: .
length: 13
V: TRBV11-2
CDR3: CASSLGLGQPQHF
DNA: TGTGCCAGCAGCTTAGGCCTCGGTCAGCCCCAGCATTTT

D: .
J: TRBJ1-2
size: .
length: 15
V: TRBV18
CDR3: CASSRPRGTNYGYTF
DNA: TGTGCCAGCTCGCGTCCCCGGGGGACTAACTATGGCTACACCTTC

D: .
J: TRBJ2-3
size: .
length: 12
V: TRBV6-5
CDR3: CASSRSTDTQYF
DNA: TGTGCCAGCAGCCGGTCGACAGATACGCAGTATTTT

D: TRBD2
J: TRBJ2-2
size: .
length: 19
V: TRBV7-3
CDR3: CASSLRATSGGLGTGELFF
DNA: TGTGCCAGCAGCTTAAGGGCGACTAGCGGGGGCCTGGGCACCGGGGAGCTGTTTTTT

D: TRBD2
J: TRBJ2-7
size: .
length: 15
V: TRBV7-3
CDR3: CASSPTSGGVSEQYF
DNA: TGTGCCAGCAGCCCCACTAGCGGGGGCGTTTCCGAGCAGTACTTC

D: .
J: TRBJ2-7
size: .
length: 13
V: TRBV7-9
CDR3: CASSFEQGYEQYF
DNA: TGTGCCAGCAGCTTCGAACAGGGCTACGAGCAGTACTTC

D: .
J: TRBJ1-5
size: .
length: 17
V: TRBV5-1
CDR3: CASSLESVRDSNQPQHF
DNA: TGCGCCAGCAGCTTGGAGAGCGTCAGAGATAGCAATCAGCCCCAGCATTTT

D: .
J: TRBJ1-4
size: .
length: 15
V: TRBV19
CDR3: CASTARGTTNEKLFF
DNA: TGTGCCAGTACGGCCCGAGGGACAACTAATGAAAAACTGTTTTTT

D: TRBD1
J: TRBJ1-3
size: .
length: 15
V: TRBV7-2
CDR3: CASSSGTGTGNTIYF
DNA: TGTGCCAGCAGCTCGGGGACAGGGACTGGAAACACCATATATTTT

D: .
J: TRBJ2-2
size: once
length: 11
V: TRBV2
CDR3: CASERAGELFF
DNA: TGTGCCAGCGAGAGGGCGGGGGAGCTGTTTTTT

D: TRBD1
J: TRBJ1-5
size: .
length: 14
V: TRBV4-2
CDR3: CASSRGQGNQPQHF
DNA: TGTGCCAGCAGCCGCGGACAGGGGAATCAGCCCCAGCATTTT

D: .
J: TRBJ2-1
size: .
length: 14
V: TRBV6-1
CDR3: CASRSWSSYNEQFF
DNA: TGTGCCAGCAGATCCTGGAGCTCCTACAATGAGCAGTTCTTC

D: .
J: TRBJ1-1
size: once
length: 13
V: TRBV10-1
CDR3: CASSPTRGTEAFF
DNA: TGCGCCAGCAGTCCGACAAGGGGGACTGAAGCTTTCTTT

D: .
J: TRBJ1-1
size: .
length: 12
V: TRBV19
CDR3: CASSPQRAEAFF
DNA: TGTGCCAGTAGTCCCCAGAGGGCTGAAGCTTTCTTT

D: .
J: TRBJ2-1
size: .
length: 14
V: TRBV4-1
CDR3: CASSQVPRLYEQFF
DNA: TGCGCCAGCAGCCAAGTACCGCGGCTTTATGAGCAGTTCTTC

D: TRBD2
J: TRBJ2-3
size: .
length: 16
V: TRBV15
CDR3: CATSRGSGGPTDTQYF
DNA: TGTGCCACCAGCAGGGGTAGCGGGGGGCCAACAGATACGCAGTATTTT

D: .
J: TRBJ1-1
size: few
length: 13
V: TRBV29-1
CDR3: CSVANSPNTEAFF
DNA: TGCAGCGTTGCGAATAGCCCGAACACTGAAGCTTTCTTT